Sequencing of this TCR beta chain was carried out in a study of blood T cell repertoires in COVID-19 (dated by TCRdb to 2018 to 2021). Background on the whole study: The collaborator samples originated in the United States, Italy and Spain and spanned the acute and convalescent phases of COVID-19. Samples came from the ongoing ImmuneRACE study (first 160 participants) plus 1,254 subjects from 6 global collaborators. The material from the prospective study consisted of cDNA or gDNA derived from T cells, B-cell-depleted T cells, or PBMCs. A de-identified subject ID, COVID-19 status, age in years and sex were almost always included in the sample metadata. Deeply sampled blood TCRbeta repertoires from subjects exposed to, actively infected with, or recovered from COVID-19 were included in the dataset. The repertoires were released in a freely available public database meant as a resource for research on the immune response to SARS-CoV-2. Where HLA class I and class II types were available, the types were taken from metadata supplied by the sample provider, not from assay-based typing.

From the cysteine up to the phenylalanine, the CDR3 has a length of 16 residues. Here the CDR3 DNA is all that survives: 48 bases in frame from base 1. The junction shows trimming of 0 bases on V and 0 bases on J, plus 7 bases between the germline ends. CDR1 and CDR2 (SGHDT, YYEEEE) derive from the germline V gene. Only one count was recorded for this clone. No antigen is known for it. The sample holds no much larger clone one base away, and base qualities are not on file. Collaborating institutions collected whole blood in K2EDTA tubes following their own protocols. For TCRbeta analysis, collaborator samples were shipped as frozen whole blood, as isolated PBMCs, or as DNA extracted from either sample type. TCRbeta CDR3 regions were amplified from genomic DNA by means of the immunoSEQ Assay, a bias-controlled multiplex PCR. Per the original workflow: The number of nucleated cells in each sample was estimated from the amplification of reference gene primers within the assay. To quantify the absolute abundance of each unique TCRbeta CDR3 rearrangement, sequence reads were collapsed and filtered. Productive Simpson clonality was computed per sample as the square root of Simpson's diversity index over productive rearrangements. The table comes from immuneACCESS by way of TCRdb, which keeps in-frame sequences with V and J called. Part of the clones is missing from these tables; in studies checked, under half for an unresolved V gene and the rest for unknown reasons. V, J and clone size reflect that table, while D and trimming were determined from the DNA. This sample is represented by over 150,000 clones; roughly 84% of them were singletons. The leading ten clones occupy 1% to 1.2% of the sample.

The research as a whole found: The quantity of clinical and demographic metadata differed by source and by participant and was supplied without curation.

Here the chain combines TRBV5-6 and TRBJ2-6; confidence is insufficient to name the D gene. Material: peripheral blood. This sequence originates from a middle-aged man with acute or convalescent COVID-19. The CDR3 region: CASSLAALSGANVLTF. Read as DNA, the sequence is TGTGCCAGCAGCTTGGCCGCACTCTCTGGGGCCAACGTCCTGACTTTC.